A single sample is the source of the 9 T cell receptor beta chains below, sequenced in a study of blood T cell repertoires in COVID-19. The method was immunoSEQ multiplex PCR; TCRdb's version includes in-frame clones alone and lacks a portion of them. The sample has more than 85,000 clones, 81% seen once. Sequencing was done on a sample of peripheral blood. These receptors were obtained from a man at least 80 years old with active or convalescent COVID-19.

This rearrangement joins TRBV7-8 to TRBJ2-7; possible D gene TRBD2, 6 bases. V dropped 0 bases and J dropped 3 bases, with 18 bases sitting between them. The CDR3 loop spans 17 amino acids. Germline V gives CDR1 SGHVS, CDR2 FQNEAQ. The CDR3 DNA reads TGTGCCAGCAGCTTAGCGGGTGGAGGGGCCAACCGCTACGAGCAGTACTTC. Protein: CASSLAGGGANRYEQYF.

The chain combines TRBV3-1 (or the pseudogene TRBV3-2) with TRBJ1-4; a possible D gene is TRBD1 (6 bases). The CDR3 loop spans 16 amino acids. Trimming pared 4 bases from V and 7 bases from J, leaving 19 bases between. From germline, CDR1 is LGHDT and CDR2 YNNKEL (reference sequence). The CDR3 sequence: CASSPSGGGIGEKLFF. The CDR3 nucleotides are TGTGCCAGCAGCCCATCGGGGGGGGGCATAGGTGAAAAACTGTTTTTT.

This clone was counted between two and nine times. This rearrangement joins TRBV9 to TRBJ1-3, with 7 positions matching TRBD1. V trimming: 0 bases; J trimming: 3 bases; junction bases outside the gene matches: 6. In germline, CDR1 is SGDLS, CDR2 YYNGEE. The CDR3 loop spans 16 amino acids. In DNA, the CDR3 is TGTGCCAGCAGCGTAGTGTCAGGGGGTAGTGGAAACACCATATATTTT. Translating gives CASSVVSGGSGNTIYF.

V and J are TRBV10-2 and TRBJ1-6; no definite D call. Germline V gene sequence: CDR1 WSHSY, CDR2 SAAADI. The CDR3 loop spans 15 amino acids. Trimming removed 8 bases at V and 2 bases at J, with 13 bases between. The CDR3 sequence is CASQTQATYNSPLHF. The CDR3 DNA follows: TGCGCCAGCCAAACCCAAGCCACCTATAATTCACCCCTCCACTTT.

This clone showed up just once. The V call is TRBV5-4, the J call TRBJ2-1, with TRBD2 as a possible D gene (6 bases). This CDR3 is built from 16 residues. V lost 0 bases and J 4 bases, leaving 14 bases between the germline ends. Germline V gives CDR1 SGHNT, CDR2 YYREEE (reference sequence). CDR3 in amino acids: CASSLDRAGGYNEQFF. The CDR3 nucleotides are TGTGCCAGCAGCTTGGACAGAGCGGGCGGTTACAATGAGCAGTTCTTC.

The chain recombines TRBV16 with TRBJ1-3; the D gene is possibly TRBD1 (5 bases). V shed 2 bases and J shed 9 bases, with 17 bases lying between them. This CDR3 has 15 amino acids. Germline CDR1 is KGHSY and CDR2 is FQNENV. CDR3 sequence reads: CASSQSWRGEITIYF. CDR3 coding DNA: TGTGCCAGCAGCCAAAGTTGGAGGGGTGAAATCACCATATATTTT.

The chain links TRBV27 to TRBJ1-1; maybe TRBD1 (5 bases). CDR1 and CDR2 (germline): MNHEY, SMNVEV (reference sequence). V was pared by 2 bases and J by 11 bases, with 15 bases between. The CDR3 has 13 amino acids. In DNA, the CDR3 is TGTGCCAGCAGTTTAGCCTCGGCAGGGTTGGCTTTCTTT. It is translated as CASSLASAGLAFF.

V is TRBV25-1 and J is TRBJ2-7, with TRBD1 identical over 7 bases. CDR1 and CDR2 (germline): MGHDK, SYGVNS. The trim removed 3 bases at V and 5 bases at J, leaving 10 bases unmatched. The CDR3 has 15 amino acids. The DNA for the CDR3 is TGTGCCAGCAGTGACCCTTCGACAGGGTTCGACGAGCAGTACTTC. It specifies CASSDPSTGFDEQYF.

The chain uses TRBV19 and TRBJ2-1; a possible D gene is TRBD1 (5 bases). Between the trimmed V and J ends, which lost 5 bases and 5 bases, there was a span of 16 bases. This CDR3 comprises 15 residues. Germline V lookup: CDR1 LNHDA, CDR2 SQIVND (reference sequence). The CDR3 here is CASSPHMTVDNEQFF. The CDR3 nucleotides read TGTGCCAGTAGTCCGCACATGACAGTGGACAATGAGCAGTTCTTC.